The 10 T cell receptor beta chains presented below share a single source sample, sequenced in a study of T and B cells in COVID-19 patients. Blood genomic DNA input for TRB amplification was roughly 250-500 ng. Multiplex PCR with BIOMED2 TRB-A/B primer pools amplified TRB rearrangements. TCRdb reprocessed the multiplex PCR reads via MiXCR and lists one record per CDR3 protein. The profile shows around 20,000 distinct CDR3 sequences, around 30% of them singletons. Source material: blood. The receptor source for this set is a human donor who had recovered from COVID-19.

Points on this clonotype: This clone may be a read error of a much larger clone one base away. CDR3 amino acids: CASSRSSIQVVPYEQYF. The CDR3 coding sequence is TGTGCCAGCAGTCGATCATCGATACAGGTGGTCCCCTACGAGCAGTACTTC. The rearrangement links TRBV27 to TRBJ2-7; TRBD1 might be the D (5 bases). CDR1 is MNHEY and CDR2 is SMNVEV in the germline V gene (reference sequence). V was clipped by 5 bases and J by 2 bases, with 22 bases between them. This CDR3 is 17 amino acids long.

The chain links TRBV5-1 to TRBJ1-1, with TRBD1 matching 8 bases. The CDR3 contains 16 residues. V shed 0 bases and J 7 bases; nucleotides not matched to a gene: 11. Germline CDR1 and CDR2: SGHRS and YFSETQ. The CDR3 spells CASSLGGTGGKNEAFF. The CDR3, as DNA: TGCGCCAGCAGCTTGGGGGGGACAGGTGGTAAAAATGAAGCTTTCTTT.

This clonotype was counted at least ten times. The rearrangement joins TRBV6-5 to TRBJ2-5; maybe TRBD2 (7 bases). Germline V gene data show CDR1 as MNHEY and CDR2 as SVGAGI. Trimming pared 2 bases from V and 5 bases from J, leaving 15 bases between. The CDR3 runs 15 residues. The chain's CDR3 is CASSYGGAVGETQYF. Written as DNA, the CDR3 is TGTGCCAGCAGTTACGGGGGGGCGGTTGGGGAGACCCAGTACTTC.

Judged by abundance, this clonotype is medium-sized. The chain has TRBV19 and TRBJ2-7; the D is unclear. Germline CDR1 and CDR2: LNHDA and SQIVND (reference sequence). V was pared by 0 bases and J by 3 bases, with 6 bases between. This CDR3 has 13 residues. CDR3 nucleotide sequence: TGTGCCAGTAGTATAGAGGGCGGCTACGAGCAGTACTTC. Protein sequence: CASSIEGGYEQYF.

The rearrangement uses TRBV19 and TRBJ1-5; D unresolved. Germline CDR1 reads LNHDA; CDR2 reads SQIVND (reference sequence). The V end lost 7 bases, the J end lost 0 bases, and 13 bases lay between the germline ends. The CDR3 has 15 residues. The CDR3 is CASTPDGYSNQPQHF. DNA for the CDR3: TGTGCCAGTACCCCGGACGGATATAGCAATCAGCCCCAGCATTTT.

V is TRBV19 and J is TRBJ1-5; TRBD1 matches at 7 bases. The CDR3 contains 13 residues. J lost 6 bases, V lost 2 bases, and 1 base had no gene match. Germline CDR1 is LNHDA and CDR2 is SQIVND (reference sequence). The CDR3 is CASSIRGPQPQHF. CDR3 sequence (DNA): TGTGCCAGTAGTATAAGGGGGCCTCAGCCCCAGCATTTT.

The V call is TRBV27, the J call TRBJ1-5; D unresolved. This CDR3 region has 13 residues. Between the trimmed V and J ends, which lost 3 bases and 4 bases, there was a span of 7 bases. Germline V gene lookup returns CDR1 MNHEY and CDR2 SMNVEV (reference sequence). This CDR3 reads CASSFTFNQPQHF. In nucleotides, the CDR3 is TGTGCCAGCAGTTTCACCTTTAATCAGCCCCAGCATTTT.

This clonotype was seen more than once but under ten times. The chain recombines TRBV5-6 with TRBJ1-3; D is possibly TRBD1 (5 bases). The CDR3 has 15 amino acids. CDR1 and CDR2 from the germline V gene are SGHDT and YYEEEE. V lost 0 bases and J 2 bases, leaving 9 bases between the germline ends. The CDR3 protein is CASSLVSGPGNTIYF. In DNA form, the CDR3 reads TGTGCCAGCAGCTTGGTGTCAGGGCCTGGAAACACCATATATTTT.

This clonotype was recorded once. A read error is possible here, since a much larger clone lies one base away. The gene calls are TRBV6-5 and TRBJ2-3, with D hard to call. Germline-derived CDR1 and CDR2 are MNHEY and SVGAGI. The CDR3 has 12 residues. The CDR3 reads CAGSSSQDTQYF. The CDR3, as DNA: TGTGCCGGCAGTTCCTCCCAAGATACGCAGTATTTT.

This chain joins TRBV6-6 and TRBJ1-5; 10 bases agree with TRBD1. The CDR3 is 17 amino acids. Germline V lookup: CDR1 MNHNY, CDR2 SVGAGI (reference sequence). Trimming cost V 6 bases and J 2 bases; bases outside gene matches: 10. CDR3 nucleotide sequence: TGTGCCAGCAGCCACGCCGGGACAGGGGTTGGCAATCAGCCCCAGCATTTT. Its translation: CASSHAGTGVGNQPQHF.